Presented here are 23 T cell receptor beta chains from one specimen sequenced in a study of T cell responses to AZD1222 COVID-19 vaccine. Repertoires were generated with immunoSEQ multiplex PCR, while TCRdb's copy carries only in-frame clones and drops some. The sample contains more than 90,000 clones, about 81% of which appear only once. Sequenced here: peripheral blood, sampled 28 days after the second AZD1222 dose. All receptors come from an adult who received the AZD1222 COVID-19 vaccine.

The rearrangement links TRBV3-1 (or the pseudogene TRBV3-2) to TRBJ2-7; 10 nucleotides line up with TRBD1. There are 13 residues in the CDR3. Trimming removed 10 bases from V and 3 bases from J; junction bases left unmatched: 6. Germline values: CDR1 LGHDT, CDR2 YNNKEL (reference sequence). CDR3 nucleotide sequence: TGTGCCACCCGGGACAGGGGATTCTACGAGCAGTACTTC. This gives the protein CATRDRGFYEQYF.

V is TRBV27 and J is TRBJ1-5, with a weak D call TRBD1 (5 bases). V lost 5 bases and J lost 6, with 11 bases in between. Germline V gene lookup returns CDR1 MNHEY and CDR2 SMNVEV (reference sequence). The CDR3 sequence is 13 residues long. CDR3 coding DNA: TGTGCCAGCAGTCGAAGGGGCTCTCAGCCCCAGCATTTT. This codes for CASSRRGSQPQHF.

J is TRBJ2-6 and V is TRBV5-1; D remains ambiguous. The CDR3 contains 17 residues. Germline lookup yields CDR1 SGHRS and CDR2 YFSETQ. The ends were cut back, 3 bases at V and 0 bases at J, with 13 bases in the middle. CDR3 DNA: TGCGCCAGCAGCTGGGCATACAGCCCCTCTGGGGCCAACGTCCTGACTTTC. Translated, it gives CASSWAYSPSGANVLTF. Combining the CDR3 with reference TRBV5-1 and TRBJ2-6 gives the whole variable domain KAGVTQTPRYLIKTRGQQVTLSCSPISGHRSVSWYQQTPGQGLQFLFEYFSETQRNKGNFPGRFSGRQFSNSRSEMNVSTLELGDSALYLCASSWAYSPSGANVLTFGAGSRLTVL.

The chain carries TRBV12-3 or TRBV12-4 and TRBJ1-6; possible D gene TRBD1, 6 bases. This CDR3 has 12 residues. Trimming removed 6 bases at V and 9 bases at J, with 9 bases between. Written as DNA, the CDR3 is TGTGCCAGCAGGCGACAGGCTTCACCCCTCCACTTT. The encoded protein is CASRRQASPLHF.

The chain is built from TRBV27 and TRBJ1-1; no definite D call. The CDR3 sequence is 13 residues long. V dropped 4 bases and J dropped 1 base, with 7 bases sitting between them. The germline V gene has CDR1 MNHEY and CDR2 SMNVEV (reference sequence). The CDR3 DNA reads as TGTGCCAGCAGTTACGAGGAGAACACTGAAGCTTTCTTT. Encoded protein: CASSYEENTEAFF.

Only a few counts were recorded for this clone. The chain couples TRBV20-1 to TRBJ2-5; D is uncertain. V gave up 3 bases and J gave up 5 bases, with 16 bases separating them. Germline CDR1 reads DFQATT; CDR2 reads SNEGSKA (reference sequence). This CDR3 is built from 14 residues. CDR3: CSASSPYLRETQYF. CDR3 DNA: TGCAGTGCTAGTTCTCCATACCTTCGGGAGACCCAGTACTTC.

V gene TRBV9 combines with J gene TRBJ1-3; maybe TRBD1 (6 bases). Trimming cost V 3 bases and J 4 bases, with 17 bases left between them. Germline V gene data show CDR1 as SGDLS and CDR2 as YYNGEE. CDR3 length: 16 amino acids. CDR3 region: CASSGQSRGQGNTIYF. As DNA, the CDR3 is TGTGCCAGCAGCGGTCAGTCCCGGGGGCAGGGAAACACCATATATTTT.

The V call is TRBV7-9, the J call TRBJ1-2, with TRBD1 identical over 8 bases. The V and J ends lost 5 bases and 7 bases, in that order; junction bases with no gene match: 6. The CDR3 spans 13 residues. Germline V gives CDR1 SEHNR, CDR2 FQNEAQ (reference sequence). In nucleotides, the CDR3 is TGTGCCAGCAGCAAAACAGGGGGAGGTGGCTACACCTTC. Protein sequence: CASSKTGGGGYTF.

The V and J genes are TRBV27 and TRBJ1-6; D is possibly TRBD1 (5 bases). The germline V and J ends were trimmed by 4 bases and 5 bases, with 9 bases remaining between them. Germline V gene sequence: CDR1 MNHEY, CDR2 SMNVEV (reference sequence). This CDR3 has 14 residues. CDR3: CASSWQGHNSPLHF. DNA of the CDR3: TGTGCCAGCAGTTGGCAGGGACATAATTCACCCCTCCACTTT.

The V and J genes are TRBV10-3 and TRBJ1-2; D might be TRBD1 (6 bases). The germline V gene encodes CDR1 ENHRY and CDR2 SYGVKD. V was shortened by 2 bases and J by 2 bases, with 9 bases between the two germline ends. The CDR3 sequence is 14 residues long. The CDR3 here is CAISEAGQNYGYTF. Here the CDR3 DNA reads TGTGCCATCAGTGAGGCCGGACAGAACTATGGCTACACCTTC.

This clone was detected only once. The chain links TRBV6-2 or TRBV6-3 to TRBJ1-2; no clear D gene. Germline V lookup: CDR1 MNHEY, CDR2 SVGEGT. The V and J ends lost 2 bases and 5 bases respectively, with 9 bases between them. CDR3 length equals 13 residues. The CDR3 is CASSYGEGYGYTF. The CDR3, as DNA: TGTGCCAGCAGTTACGGTGAGGGATATGGCTACACCTTC.

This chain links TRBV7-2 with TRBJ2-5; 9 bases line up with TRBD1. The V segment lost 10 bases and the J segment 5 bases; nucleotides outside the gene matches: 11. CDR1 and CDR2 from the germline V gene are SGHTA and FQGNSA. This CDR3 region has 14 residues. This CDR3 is CATRDREGRETQYF. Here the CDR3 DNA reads TGTGCCACCAGGGACAGGGAAGGGCGGGAGACCCAGTACTTC.

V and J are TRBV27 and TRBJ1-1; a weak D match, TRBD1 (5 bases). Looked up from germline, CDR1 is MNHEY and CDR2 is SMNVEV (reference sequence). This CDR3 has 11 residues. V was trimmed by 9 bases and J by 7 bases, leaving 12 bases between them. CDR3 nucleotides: TGTGCCAGTCCGCAGGGAAGTGAAGCTTTCTTT. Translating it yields CASPQGSEAFF.

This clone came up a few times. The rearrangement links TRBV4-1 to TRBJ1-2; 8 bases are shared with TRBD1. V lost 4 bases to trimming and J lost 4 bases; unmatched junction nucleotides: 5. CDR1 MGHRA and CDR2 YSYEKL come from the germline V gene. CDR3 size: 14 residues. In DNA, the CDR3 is TGCGCCAGCAGCCCGGGACAGGCCTTCTATGGCTACACCTTC. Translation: CASSPGQAFYGYTF.

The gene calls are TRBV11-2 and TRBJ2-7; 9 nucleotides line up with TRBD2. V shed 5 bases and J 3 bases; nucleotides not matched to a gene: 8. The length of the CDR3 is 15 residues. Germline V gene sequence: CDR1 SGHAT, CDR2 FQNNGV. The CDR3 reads CASSDRLAANYEQYF. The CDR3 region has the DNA TGTGCCAGCAGCGATAGACTAGCGGCTAACTACGAGCAGTACTTC.

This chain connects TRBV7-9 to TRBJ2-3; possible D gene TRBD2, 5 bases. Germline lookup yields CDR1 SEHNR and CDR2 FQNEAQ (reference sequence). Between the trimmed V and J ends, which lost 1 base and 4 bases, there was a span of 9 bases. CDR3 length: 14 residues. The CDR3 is CASSLGGNADTQYF. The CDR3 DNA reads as TGTGCCAGCAGCTTAGGAGGGAACGCAGATACGCAGTATTTT.

CDR3 region: CASSFPMGGKNSPLHF. CDR3 DNA: TGTGCCAGCAGCTTCCCGATGGGGGGAAAAAATTCACCCCTCCACTTT. The rearrangement uses TRBV5-4 and TRBJ1-6, with D perhaps TRBD1 (5 bases). The CDR3 has 16 amino acids. The V gene lost 2 bases and the J gene lost 7 bases, with 16 bases spanning the gap. Germline loops: CDR1 SGHNT, CDR2 YYREEE (reference sequence).

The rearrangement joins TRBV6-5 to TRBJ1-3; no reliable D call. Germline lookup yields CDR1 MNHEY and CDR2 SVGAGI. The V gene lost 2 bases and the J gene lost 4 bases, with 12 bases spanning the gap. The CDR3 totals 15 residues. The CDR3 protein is CASSYDGPTGNTIYF. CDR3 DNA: TGTGCCAGCAGTTACGACGGTCCGACCGGAAACACCATATATTTT.

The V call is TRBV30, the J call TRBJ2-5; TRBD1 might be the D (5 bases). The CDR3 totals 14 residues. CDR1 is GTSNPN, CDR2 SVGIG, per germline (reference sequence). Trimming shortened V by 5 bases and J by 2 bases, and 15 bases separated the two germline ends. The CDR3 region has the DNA TGTGCCTGGTCCCCCAGCACAGGTCAAGAGACCCAGTACTTC. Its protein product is CAWSPSTGQETQYF.

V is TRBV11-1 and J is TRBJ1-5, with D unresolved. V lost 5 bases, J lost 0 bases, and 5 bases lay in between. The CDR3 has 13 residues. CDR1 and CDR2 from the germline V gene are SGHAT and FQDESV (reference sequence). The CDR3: CASSPTSNQPQHF. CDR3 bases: TGTGCCAGCAGCCCGACTAGCAATCAGCCCCAGCATTTT. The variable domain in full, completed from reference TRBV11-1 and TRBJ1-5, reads EAEVAQSPRYKITEKSQAVAFWCDPISGHATLYWYRQILGQGPELLVQFQDESVVDDSQLPKDRFSAERLKGVDSTLKIQPAELGDSAMYLCASSPTSNQPQHFGDGTRLSIL.

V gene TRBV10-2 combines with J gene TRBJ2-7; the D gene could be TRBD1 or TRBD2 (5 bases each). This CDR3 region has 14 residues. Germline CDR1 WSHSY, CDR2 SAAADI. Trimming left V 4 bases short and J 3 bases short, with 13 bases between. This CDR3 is CASSAGTPFYEQYF. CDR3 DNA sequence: TGCGCCAGCAGTGCGGGGACGCCCTTCTACGAGCAGTACTTC.

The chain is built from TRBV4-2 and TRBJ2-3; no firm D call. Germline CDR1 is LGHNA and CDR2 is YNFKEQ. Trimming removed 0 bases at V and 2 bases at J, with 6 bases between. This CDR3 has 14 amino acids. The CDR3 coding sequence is TGTGCCAGCAGCCAAGAGATTACCACAGATACGCAGTATTTT. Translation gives CASSQEITTDTQYF.

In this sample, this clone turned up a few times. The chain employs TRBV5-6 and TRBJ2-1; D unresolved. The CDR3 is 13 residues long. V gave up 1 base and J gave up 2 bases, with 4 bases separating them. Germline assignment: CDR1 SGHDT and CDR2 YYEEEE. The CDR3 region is CASSLSPYNEQFF. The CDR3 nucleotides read TGTGCCAGCAGCTTGTCACCCTACAATGAGCAGTTCTTC.